This record concerns one T cell receptor (beta chain) sequence. Its specificity is not known. The data are from a study of blood T cells in healthy people across ages. Broader study findings: Older age went with lower TCR beta diversity per million T cells, in a roughly linear way.

With 4 bases removed from V and 2 bases from J, the gap between germline ends came to 11 bases. The CDR3 extends over 15 amino acids. A sample-barcoded 5' primer and a J-beta primer mix were used in a second PCR of about 7 to 12 cycles. TCRdb used MiXCR to reprocess the 5' RACE reads, holding one entry per CDR3 protein. The data contain over 1,500,000 distinct CDR3 sequences, more than 35% of them singletons. The sequence derives from a human donor in good health. V gene TRBV12-3 or TRBV12-4 combines with J gene TRBJ2-2; D possibly corresponds to TRBD1 (8 bases). The sample comprised blood. CDR3 loop: CASSYRGGNTGELFF. The CDR3 DNA reads as TGTGCCAGCAGTTACAGGGGGGGAAACACCGGGGAGCTGTTTTTT.